The rows below give T cell receptor beta chains drawn from one sample of a study of OX40 agonist ivuxolimab in advanced cancers. Generated by immunoSEQ multiplex PCR, the TCRdb table keeps only in-frame clones and is missing some. The sample holds approximately 58,000 clones, 70% to 80% seen once. Specimen: CD4+ or CD8+ T cells sorted from blood, collected in a trial of the OX40 agonist ivuxolimab. The receptor source for this set is an adult with an advanced solid tumor such as melanoma, head and neck, liver or kidney cancer. The conserved cysteine and the conserved F or W are not part of the CDR3 here. The D gene is left open where the match is weak.

d_gene,v_gene,j_gene,CDR3aa
.,TRBV6-6,TRBJ2-4,ASSYPLGEDIQY
.,TRBV19,TRBJ1-2,ASSTPASSYGYT
.,TRBV19,TRBJ2-1,ASNFHAGNNEQF
.,TRBV4-2,TRBJ2-5,ASSYNLDRQETQY
.,TRBV7-9,TRBJ2-7,ASSLGPVHEQY
.,TRBV7-9,TRBJ1-1,ASSLAGPRDTEAF
TRBD2,TRBV18,TRBJ2-5,ASSPASAGGPGKTQY
.,TRBV28,TRBJ1-1,ASTGNTEAF
TRBD1,TRBV19,TRBJ1-4,ASTNSWGQTNEKLF
TRBD2,TRBV14,TRBJ2-5,ASSAAGTSGTETQY
.,TRBV21-1,TRBJ2-7,ASSKRLRWGEQY
TRBD1,TRBV6-5,TRBJ2-1,ASNADRGYDEQF
.,TRBV7-2,TRBJ2-7,ASSLDRYLFYEQY